The 27 T cell receptor beta chains listed next were all sequenced from one sample in a study of cytomegalovirus exposure and HLA in healthy donors. The PCR was carried out with 60 Vbeta primers and 13 Jbeta primers. Method: immunoSEQ multiplex PCR; TCRdb's copy keeps in-frame clones and lacks some. The repertoire holds approximately 100,000 clones, 60% to 85% seen once, with around 5.1% in the top ten. Sample: PBMCs. These TCRs come from a female donor in good health and CMV-seropositive.

V and J are TRBV18 and TRBJ2-5, with unresolved D. With 4 bases removed from V and 5 bases from J, the gap between germline ends came to 11 bases. The germline gives CDR1 KGHSH, CDR2 LQKENI. CDR3 size: 13 residues. In DNA form, the CDR3 reads TGTGCCAGCTCACGCACCAGGAAGGAGACCCAGTACTTC. It encodes CASSRTRKETQYF.

The chain links TRBV28 to TRBJ1-2; 7 bases line up with TRBD1. V shed 5 bases, J shed 3 bases, and the junction held 9 bases outside the gene matches. The CDR3 has 15 residues. Germline V gives CDR1 MDHEN, CDR2 SYDVKM. CDR3 residues: CASSVSGGNDYGYTF. CDR3 coding DNA: TGTGCCAGCAGTGTGTCAGGGGGAAATGACTATGGCTACACCTTC.

The rearrangement links TRBV15 to TRBJ2-5; tentatively, D is TRBD1 (6 bases). Trimming took off 3 bases at V and 4 bases at J, with 9 bases between the two ends. The germline V gene has CDR1 LNHNV and CDR2 YYDKDF (reference sequence). The CDR3 is 13 amino acids. CDR3 DNA: TGTGCCACCAGCAGGGACAGAGGAGAGACCCAGTACTTC. Translation: CATSRDRGETQYF. The whole variable domain, remainder taken from reference TRBV15 and TRBJ2-5, is DAMVIQNPRYQVTQFGKPVTLSCSQTLNHNVMYWYQQKSSQAPKLLFHYYDKDFNNEADTPDNFQSRRPNTSFCFLDIRSPGLGDTAMYLCATSRDRGETQYFGPGTRLLVL.

CDR3 protein: CASSPRDRAQHGYTF. The CDR3 DNA follows: TGCGCCAGCAGCCCCCGGGACAGGGCCCAACATGGCTACACCTTC. The chain links TRBV5-1 to TRBJ1-2; 9 nucleotides align to TRBD1. CDR1 and CDR2 (germline): SGHRS, YFSETQ. The CDR3 has 15 amino acids. The J segment lost 6 bases and the V segment lost 4 bases, leaving 10 bases of the junction unmatched.

This chain uses TRBV10-3 with TRBJ2-3, with D maybe TRBD2 (6 bases). CDR1 ENHRY and CDR2 SYGVKD come from the germline V gene. V lost 8 bases to trimming and J lost 3 bases, with 15 bases between them. CDR3 size: 14 residues. In DNA form, the CDR3 reads TGTGCCATCGGGGACGGGAGAACAACAGATACGCAGTATTTT. Its translation: CAIGDGRTTDTQYF.

The V gene is TRBV6-5, the J gene TRBJ1-4, with D possibly being TRBD1 (5 bases). The V gene's germline CDR1 is MNHEY and CDR2 SVGAGI. The V end was cut by 0 bases, the J end by 10 bases, with 15 bases between. CDR3 length: 15 amino acids. The CDR3 sequence: CASSYSRDDSGKLFF. CDR3 sequence (DNA): TGTGCCAGCAGTTACTCGCGGGACGACTCCGGAAAACTGTTTTTT.

This sequence joins TRBV27 and TRBJ1-5; possible D gene TRBD1, 6 bases. The CDR3 is 14 amino acids. From germline, CDR1 is MNHEY and CDR2 SMNVEV (reference sequence). V was pared by 5 bases and J by 4 bases, with 12 bases between. In nucleotides, the CDR3 is TGTGCCAGCAGTCTAGACAGGTTAAATCAGCCCCAGCATTTT. It codes for CASSLDRLNQPQHF.

This chain uses TRBV7-2 with TRBJ2-1; tentatively, D is TRBD2 (6 bases). CDR1 and CDR2 from the germline V gene are SGHTA and FQGNSA. The V end was cut by 5 bases, the J end by 9 bases, with 17 bases between. The CDR3 contains 14 residues. The chain's CDR3 is CASSPWRGQVEQFF. DNA of the CDR3: TGTGCCAGCAGCCCGTGGAGGGGCCAGGTTGAGCAGTTCTTC.

V gene TRBV6-5 combines with J gene TRBJ1-2, with a tentative D call TRBD1 (5 bases). Germline CDR1 reads MNHEY; CDR2 reads SVGAGI. The length of the CDR3 is 14 residues. V gave up 5 bases and J gave up 6 bases, with 16 bases separating them. CDR3 coding DNA: TGTGCCAGCAGTCCCGACAGACGGTGGGATGGCTACACCTTC. Its translation: CASSPDRRWDGYTF.

The count of this clone is one. CDR3 nucleotide sequence: TGCGCCAGCAGCTCCGGACTAGCGGGAGGAGGAGAGACCCAGTACTTC. Its protein is CASSSGLAGGGETQYF. The rearrangement joins TRBV5-1 to TRBJ2-5; 14 nucleotides line up with TRBD2. Germline CDR1 reads SGHRS; CDR2 reads YFSETQ. The CDR3 extends over 16 amino acids. V lost 3 bases, J lost 4 bases, and 5 bases stayed unmatched.

This chain connects TRBV11-1 to TRBJ2-5; 8 nucleotides match TRBD1. The CDR3 extends over 16 amino acids. Germline trimming cut 5 bases from V and 2 bases from J; bases unmatched to any gene: 10. Germline V gives CDR1 SGHAT, CDR2 FQDESV (reference sequence). The CDR3 DNA follows: TGTGCCAGCAGCCCCTGGCCGACAGGGGTTCAAGAGACCCAGTACTTC. Translated: CASSPWPTGVQETQYF.

This chain joins TRBV7-8 and TRBJ2-2, with 13 bases lining up with TRBD2. The CDR3 has 16 residues. Germline CDR1 is SGHVS and CDR2 is FQNEAQ. The junction had 6 bases not matched to a gene; V was cut back by 5 bases and J by 6 bases. The CDR3 loop is CASSLRLAGGSGELFF. The CDR3 DNA reads TGTGCCAGCAGCCTAAGACTAGCGGGGGGATCCGGGGAGCTGTTTTTT. Using reference TRBV7-8 and TRBJ2-2 for the parts outside the CDR3, the full variable domain is GAGVSQSPRYKVAKRGQDVALRCDPISGHVSLFWYQQALGQGPEFLTYFQNEAQLDKSGLPSDRFFAERPEGSVSTLKIQRTQQEDSAVYLCASSLRLAGGSGELFFGEGSRLTVL.

This chain connects TRBV6-1 to TRBJ1-5; 8 nucleotides match TRBD1. Germline-derived CDR1 and CDR2 are MNHNS and SASEGT. The trim removed 6 bases at V and 6 bases at J, leaving 7 bases unmatched. The CDR3 runs 14 residues. CDR3 in DNA: TGTGCCAGCAGAGCCAGGACAGGGAGTCAGCCCCAGCATTTT. Its translation: CASRARTGSQPQHF.

This clone occurred once. The chain combines TRBV4-1 with TRBJ1-5, with 7 bases identical to TRBD1. This CDR3 has 15 residues. Germline V lookup: CDR1 MGHRA, CDR2 YSYEKL. Trimming cost V 2 bases and J 4 bases; bases outside gene matches: 5. DNA for the CDR3: TGCGCCAGCAGCCAAAACAGGGGTGGGAATCAGCCCCAGCATTTT. It specifies CASSQNRGGNQPQHF.

This clone was seen a few times. At one of its ends the junction is not consistent with the germline gene, which may arise from a read error. The chain is built from TRBV7-7 and TRBJ2-3; 8 bases align to TRBD1. The CDR3 consists of 16 residues. Germline assignment: CDR1 SSHAT and CDR2 FNYEAQ (reference sequence). In DNA, the CDR3 is TGTGCTAGCAGTGAACTTACAGGGGGGACTACAGATACGCAGTATTTT. It translates to CASSELTGGTTDTQYF.

There are a few counts of this clone. This chain connects TRBV9 to TRBJ2-5, with TRBD2 matching over 14 bases. The CDR3 consists of 18 residues. The trim removed 4 bases at V and 5 bases at J, leaving 13 bases unmatched. The germline gives CDR1 SGDLS, CDR2 YYNGEE. The chain's CDR3 is CASSPRTSGGSRTETQYF. Written as DNA, the CDR3 is TGTGCCAGCAGCCCCCGGACTAGCGGGGGGAGTCGTACGGAGACCCAGTACTTC.

The chain recombines TRBV2 with TRBJ2-1; weak D call: TRBD1 (6 bases). V was pared by 2 bases and J by 1 base, with 9 bases between. This CDR3 comprises 15 residues. The germline CDR1 and CDR2 sequences are SNHLY and FYNNEI. CDR3 DNA: TGTGCCAGCAGTGAACTACAGGGATCCTACAATGAGCAGTTCTTC. Protein sequence: CASSELQGSYNEQFF.

The J gene is TRBJ2-6, the V gene TRBV10-2; 9 positions match TRBD1. The CDR3 length is 18 residues. The germline V gene has CDR1 WSHSY and CDR2 SAAADI. V was pared by 5 bases and J by 0 bases, with 8 bases of the junction left unmatched. The CDR3 DNA reads TGCGCCAGCAGTACATCCGGGACAGGGCTCTCTGGGGCCAACGTCCTGACTTTC. Its protein is CASSTSGTGLSGANVLTF.

The chain employs TRBV5-1 and TRBJ2-5; 7 bases align to TRBD2. With 5 bases clipped from V and 1 base from J, the junction kept 8 bases outside the gene matches. CDR1 is SGHRS, CDR2 YFSETQ, per germline. The CDR3 is 15 amino acids. The CDR3 here is CASSILAGVQETQYF. DNA for the CDR3: TGCGCCAGCAGTATACTGGCGGGGGTCCAAGAGACCCAGTACTTC.

The table lists this clone with a few counts. The chain is built from TRBV9 and TRBJ2-2; TRBD2 matches 7 bases. The CDR3 loop spans 19 amino acids. From germline, CDR1 is SGDLS and CDR2 YYNGEE. Trimming took 2 bases from V and 2 from J; bases not matched to a gene: 15. DNA for the CDR3: TGTGCCAGCAGCGTGGTAGGTCTAGCGGCTTCCTTCAACACCGGGGAGCTGTTTTTT. It encodes CASSVVGLAASFNTGELFF.

This sequence joins TRBV18 and TRBJ2-7, with TRBD1 matching 7 bases. Germline V CDR1 and CDR2: KGHSH, LQKENI. The CDR3 has 14 amino acids. V shed 2 bases, J shed 6 bases, and the junction held 7 bases outside the gene matches. CDR3 DNA sequence: TGTGCCAGCTCACCAATGGCAGGGGGAGCCGAGCAGTACTTC. Translating gives CASSPMAGGAEQYF.

The rearrangement joins TRBV7-2 to TRBJ1-1; D is undetermined. The CDR3 has 14 residues. The germline V gene encodes CDR1 SGHTA and CDR2 FQGNSA. With 1 base removed from V and 8 bases from J, the gap between germline ends came to 14 bases. CDR3 bases: TGTGCCAGCAGCTTAGGAGCACCATTTATGGAAGCTTTCTTT. It yields the protein CASSLGAPFMEAFF.

The chain joins TRBV7-6 to TRBJ2-7; 7 nucleotides match TRBD1. The CDR3 runs to 15 residues. V lost 3 bases to trimming and J lost 5 bases; unmatched junction nucleotides: 10. Looked up from germline, CDR1 is SGHVS and CDR2 is FNYEAQ. The CDR3 is CASSFEQGNRNEQYF. In nucleotides, the CDR3 is TGTGCCAGCAGCTTCGAACAGGGGAATCGAAACGAGCAGTACTTC.

V and J are TRBV7-8 and TRBJ1-1; D remains ambiguous. The CDR3 has 14 residues. Germline V gene data show CDR1 as SGHVS and CDR2 as FQNEAQ. V was cut by 5 bases and J by 1 base, with 11 bases left in between. The CDR3 nucleotides are TGTGCCAGCAGCATCCTACAGCCGAACACTGAAGCTTTCTTT. Encoded protein: CASSILQPNTEAFF.

The chain links TRBV30 to TRBJ1-4; D gene unclear. V was trimmed by 0 bases and J by 7 bases, leaving 6 bases between them. This CDR3 is 12 amino acids long. The germline V gene encodes CDR1 GTSNPN and CDR2 SVGIG (reference sequence). CDR3 loop: CAWSVSPEKLFF. The CDR3 DNA is TGTGCCTGGAGTGTATCTCCTGAAAAACTGTTTTTT.

This chain uses TRBV12-5 with TRBJ2-2; maybe TRBD1 (5 bases). V shed 1 base and J shed 8 bases, with 11 bases lying between them. Germline assignment: CDR1 LGHNT and CDR2 FRNRAP. This CDR3 region has 14 residues. CDR3 bases: TGTGCTAGTGGTTTGGAACTCCAGGGAGGGGAGCTGTTTTTT. It specifies CASGLELQGGELFF.

V and J are TRBV2 and TRBJ1-2; D not resolved. This CDR3 has 11 amino acids. V dropped 6 bases and J dropped 8 bases, with 10 bases sitting between them. Germline values: CDR1 SNHLY, CDR2 FYNNEI. DNA for the CDR3: TGTGCCAGCAGGCGGGGTGGAGGCTACACCTTC. Its protein is CASRRGGGYTF.